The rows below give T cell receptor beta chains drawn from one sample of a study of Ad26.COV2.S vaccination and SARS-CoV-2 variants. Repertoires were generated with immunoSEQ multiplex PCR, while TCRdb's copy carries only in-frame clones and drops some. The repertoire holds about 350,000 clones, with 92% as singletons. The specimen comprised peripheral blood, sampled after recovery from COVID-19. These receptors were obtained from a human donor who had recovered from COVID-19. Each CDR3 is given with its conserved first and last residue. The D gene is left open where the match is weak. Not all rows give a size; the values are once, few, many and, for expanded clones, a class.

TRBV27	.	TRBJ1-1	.	TGTGCCAGCAGTTTTATATTTAGTTCTGAAGCTTTCTTT	CASSFIFSSEAFF
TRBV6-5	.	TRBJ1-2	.	TGTGCCAGCAGTTACTATCCGGAGAACTATGGCTACACCTTC	CASSYYPENYGYTF
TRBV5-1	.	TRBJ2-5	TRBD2	TGCGCCAGCAGCTCGGGACTAGCGGGGGCCCCCCTCCGGGAGACCCAGTACTTC	CASSSGLAGAPLRETQYF
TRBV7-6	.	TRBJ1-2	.	TGTGCCAGCAGCTTATCCTCGGGACCGATCTATGGCTACACCTTC	CASSLSSGPIYGYTF
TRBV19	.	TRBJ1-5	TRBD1	TGTGCCAGTAGTGCCGGGACAGGGGATCAGCCCCAGCATTTT	CASSAGTGDQPQHF
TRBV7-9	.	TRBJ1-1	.	TGTGCCAGCAGCTTAGTGGTACAGAGGAACACTGAAGCTTTCTTT	CASSLVVQRNTEAFF
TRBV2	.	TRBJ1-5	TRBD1	TGTGCCAGCAGTTGGGACAGGGACAATCAGCCCCAGCATTTT	CASSWDRDNQPQHF
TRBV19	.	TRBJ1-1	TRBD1	TGTGCCAGTAGTATTTGGGGAACAGGGGGGACTGAAGCTTTCTTT	CASSIWGTGGTEAFF
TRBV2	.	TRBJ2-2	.	TGTGCCAGCAGTGAATGGGTCGCCGACGCCGGGGAGCTGTTTTTT	CASSEWVADAGELFF
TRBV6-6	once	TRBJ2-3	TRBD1	TGTGCCAGCAGTTCCTTAGGACAGGGCGCAGATACGCAGTATTTT	CASSSLGQGADTQYF
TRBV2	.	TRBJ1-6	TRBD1	TGTGCCAGCAGGGGGAACAGGGACAGGGGTCTTCATTCACCCCTCCACTTT	CASRGNRDRGLHSPLHF
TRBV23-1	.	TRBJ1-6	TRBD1	TGCGCCAGCAGTCACACCACGGACAGGAGCTCCTATAATTCACCCCTCCACTTT	CASSHTTDRSSYNSPLHF
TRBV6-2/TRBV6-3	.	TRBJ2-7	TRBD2	TGTGCCAGCAGCTATAGCGGGACCTTCTACGAGCAGTACTTC	CASSYSGTFYEQYF
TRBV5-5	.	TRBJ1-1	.	TGTGCCAGCAGCTTGGTTGGGGGTAGGAACACTGAAGCTTTCTTT	CASSLVGGRNTEAFF
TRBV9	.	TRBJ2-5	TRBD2	TGTGCCAGCAGCCCGCGCCCAGCGGGGGATCAAGAGACCCAGTACTTC	CASSPRPAGDQETQYF
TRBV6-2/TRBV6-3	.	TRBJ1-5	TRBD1	TGTGCCAGCAGTTACTTTCAGGGGGCTCGGCAGCCCCAGCATTTT	CASSYFQGARQPQHF
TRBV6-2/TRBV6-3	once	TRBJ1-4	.	TGTGCCAGCAGCCTAAGACCCCCGGGAGAAAAACTGTTTTTT	CASSLRPPGEKLFF
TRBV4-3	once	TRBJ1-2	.	TGCGCCAGCAGCCAAGTACCGGGGGGCGGCTATGGCTACACCTTC	CASSQVPGGGYGYTF
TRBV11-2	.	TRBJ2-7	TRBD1	TGTGCCAGCAGTCCCGGGACAGGCTACGAGCAGTACTTC	CASSPGTGYEQYF
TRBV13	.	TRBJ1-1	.	TGTGCCAGCAGCTCGCACCCACAGGCTGAAGCTTTCTTT	CASSSHPQAEAFF
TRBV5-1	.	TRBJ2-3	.	TGCGCCAGCAGCTCGGCCCATACGCAGTATTTT	CASSSAHTQYF
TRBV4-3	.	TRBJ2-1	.	TGCGCCAGCAGCCAGTCCCAGGGCCGAAAGAATGAGCAGTTCTTC	CASSQSQGRKNEQFF
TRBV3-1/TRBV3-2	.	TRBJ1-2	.	TGTGCCAGCAGCCAAGCACAGCCTGGCGTCTATGGCTACACCTTC	CASSQAQPGVYGYTF
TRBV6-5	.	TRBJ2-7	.	TGTGCCAGCAGTTACTCGTTCGGAAACTACGAGCAGTACTTC	CASSYSFGNYEQYF
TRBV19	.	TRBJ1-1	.	TGTGCCGCTGGAGCAGGCGACTTCACTGAAGCTTTCTTT	CAAGAGDFTEAFF
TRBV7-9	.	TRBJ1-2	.	TGTGCCAGCAGCGCCCAAGACAGGAGCTATGGCTACACCTTC	CASSAQDRSYGYTF
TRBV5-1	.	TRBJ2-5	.	TGCGCCAGCAGCCTAAAAGAGACCCAGTACTTC	CASSLKETQYF